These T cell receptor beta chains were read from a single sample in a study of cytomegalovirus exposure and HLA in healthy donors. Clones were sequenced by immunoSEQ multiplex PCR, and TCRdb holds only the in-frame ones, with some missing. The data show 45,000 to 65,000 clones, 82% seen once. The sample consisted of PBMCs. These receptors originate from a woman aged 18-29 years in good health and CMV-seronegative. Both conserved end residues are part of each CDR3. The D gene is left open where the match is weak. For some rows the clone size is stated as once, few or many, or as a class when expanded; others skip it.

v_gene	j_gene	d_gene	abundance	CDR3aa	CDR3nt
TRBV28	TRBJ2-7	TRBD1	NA	CASSWRTGGEEQYF	TGTGCCAGCAGTTGGAGGACAGGGGGCGAGGAGCAGTACTTC
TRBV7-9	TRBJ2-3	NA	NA	CASSLGSRDTQYF	TGTGCCAGCAGCTTAGGCTCGAGGGATACGCAGTATTTT
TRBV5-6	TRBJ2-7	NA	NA	CASSLKGHETYEQYF	TGTGCCAGCAGCTTGAAGGGACACGAAACCTACGAGCAGTACTTC
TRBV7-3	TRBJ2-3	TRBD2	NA	CASSTGWLAGTSDTQYF	TGTGCCAGCAGCACGGGATGGCTAGCGGGAACTTCAGATACGCAGTATTTT
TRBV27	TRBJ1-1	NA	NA	CASSFIGGIEAFF	TGTGCCAGCAGTTTCATTGGGGGCATTGAAGCTTTCTTT
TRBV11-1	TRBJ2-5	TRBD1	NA	CASSPRDRAPQETQYF	TGTGCCAGCAGCCCCCGGGACAGGGCACCTCAAGAGACCCAGTACTTC
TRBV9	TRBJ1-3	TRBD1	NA	CASSENYHIRDSRGGNTIYF	TGTGCCAGCAGCGAGAACTACCACATCCGGGACAGCCGGGGAGGAAACACCATATATTTT
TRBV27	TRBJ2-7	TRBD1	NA	CASSLTGETRYEQYF	TGTGCCAGCAGTTTAACAGGGGAAACGCGATACGAGCAGTACTTC
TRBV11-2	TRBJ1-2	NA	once	CASSFEAGDHYGYTF	TGTGCCAGCAGCTTTGAAGCAGGGGATCACTATGGCTACACCTTC
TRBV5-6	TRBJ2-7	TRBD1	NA	CASSGWDRENYEQYF	TGTGCCAGCAGCGGCTGGGACAGGGAGAACTACGAGCAGTACTTC
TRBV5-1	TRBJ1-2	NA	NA	CASSLEVGNYGYTF	TGCGCCAGCAGCCTAGAAGTCGGTAACTATGGCTACACCTTC
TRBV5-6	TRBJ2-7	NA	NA	CASSRTATYEQYF	TGTGCCAGCAGCCGTACAGCCACCTACGAGCAGTACTTC
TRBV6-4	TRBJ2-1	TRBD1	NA	CASSDIRQGEVNEQFF	TGTGCCAGCAGTGACATCCGACAGGGGGAAGTAAATGAGCAGTTCTTC
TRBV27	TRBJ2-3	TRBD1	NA	CASSLNQGVPDTQYF	TGTGCCAGCAGTTTAAACCAGGGGGTGCCAGATACGCAGTATTTT
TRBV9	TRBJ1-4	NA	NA	CASTSGNNEKLFF	TGTGCCAGCACCTCCGGGAATAATGAAAAACTGTTTTTT
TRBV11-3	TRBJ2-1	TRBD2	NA	CASSLGVSASGREEQFF	TGTGCCAGCAGCTTAGGGGTGTCGGCTAGCGGGAGAGAAGAGCAGTTCTTC
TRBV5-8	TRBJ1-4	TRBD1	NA	CASSGTGGMDEKLFF	TGTGCCAGCAGCGGGACAGGGGGTATGGATGAAAAACTGTTTTTT
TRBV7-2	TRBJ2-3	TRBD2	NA	CASSRSGSESDTQYF	TGTGCCAGCAGTCGTAGCGGGAGTGAGTCAGATACGCAGTATTTT
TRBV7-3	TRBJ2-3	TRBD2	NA	CASSPPSGGTDTQYF	TGTGCCAGCAGCCCCCCTAGCGGGGGCACAGATACGCAGTATTTT
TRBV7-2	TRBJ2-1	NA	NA	CASSLVPSSSYNEQFF	TGTGCCAGCAGCTTAGTTCCCTCGAGCTCCTACAATGAGCAGTTCTTC
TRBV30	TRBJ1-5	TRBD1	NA	CAWADRGRQPQHF	TGTGCCTGGGCGGACAGGGGAAGACAGCCCCAGCATTTT
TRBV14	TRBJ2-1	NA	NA	CASSQVSPSYNEQFF	TGTGCCAGCAGCCAAGTAAGCCCCTCCTACAATGAGCAGTTCTTC
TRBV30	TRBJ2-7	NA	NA	CAWSPGAINEQYF	TGTGCCTGGAGTCCTGGGGCGATAAACGAGCAGTACTTC
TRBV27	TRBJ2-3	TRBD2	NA	CASSLAGPSTDTQYF	TGTGCCAGCAGCTTAGCGGGCCCTAGCACAGATACGCAGTATTTT
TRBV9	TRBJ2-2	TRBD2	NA	CASSAQTSGVTGELFF	TGTGCCAGCAGCGCCCAGACTAGCGGGGTTACCGGGGAGCTGTTTTTT
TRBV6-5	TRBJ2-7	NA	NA	CASRPPKGSSYEQYF	TGTGCCAGCAGACCCCCCAAGGGGTCCTCCTACGAGCAGTACTTC
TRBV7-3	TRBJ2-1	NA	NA	CASSPPGSSYNEQFF	TGTGCCAGCAGCCCACCGGGTAGCTCCTACAATGAGCAGTTCTTC
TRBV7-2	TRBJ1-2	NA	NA	CASSFLGGNYGYTF	TGTGCCAGCAGCTTTTTAGGGGGAAACTATGGCTACACCTTC
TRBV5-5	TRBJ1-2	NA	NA	CASSLYMGQGINYGYTF	TGTGCCAGCAGCTTGTACATGGGGCAGGGGATTAACTATGGCTACACCTTC
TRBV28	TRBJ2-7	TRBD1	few	CASSNSGTGDLDEQYF	TGTGCCAGCAGCAACTCCGGGACAGGGGACCTCGACGAGCAGTACTTC
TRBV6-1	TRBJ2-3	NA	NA	CASSEVSWGYGGKDTQYF	TGTGCCAGCAGTGAAGTCTCATGGGGGTATGGCGGGAAAGATACGCAGTATTTT